This T cell receptor beta chain was observed in a study of T cell responses to AZD1222 COVID-19 vaccine (dated by TCRdb to the early 2020s). Regarding the study in general: Because spike-specific TCR depth and breadth did not differ between the two schedules, AZD1222 recipients who got a second dose at roughly 4 weeks were pooled with those who got a second dose at roughly 12 weeks. A total of just over 230 trial participants underwent TCR sequencing, of whom 207 had received two doses of AZD1222 and around 25 had received two doses of the MenACWY control vaccine. Enrollment into the trials was organized by age into subgroups of 18-55, 56-69 and 70-plus years, and those subgroups contained about 160, 30 and 59 TCR-sequenced participants, respectively.

Study-wide findings and limitations: Only six or seven AZD1222 recipients were SARS-CoV-2 seropositive at baseline, limiting conclusions about previously exposed vaccinees. After two AZD1222 doses, spike-specific TCR breadth and depth were significantly higher than at day 0 and than in MenACWY recipients. The 56-69-year group was small, and its depth increase did not reach significance, likely because of low power. The vaccine-associated CD4 TCRs covered the entire spike protein, and the dominant responses fell in regions 160-218 and 743-854. Participants were mostly white British, with more females than males. The authors suggested clonal diversity may have been underestimated. Because no day 14 peak-response samples were available, the repertoires could be characterized only after the peak T cell response. Reportedly, close to half of the unique spike-specific TCRs recognized epitopes lying outside the regions that are mutated in the B.1.351 and B.1.1.7 variants.

The CDR3 regions of human TCRbeta chains were analyzed by immunosequencing. In the original analysis: TCRs in the repertoires were compared against a reference library of SARS-CoV-2-specific TCRs that had been generated with the MIRA antigen-specificity platform. Breadth was defined as the fraction of unique TCRs that were SARS-CoV-2-associated. Depth was defined as the fraction of total T cells that were SARS-CoV-2-associated. Using the MIRA data, every spike-specific TCR was mapped to the spike region that the TCR reacted to and assigned to either a CD4 or a CD8 class. Log10-transformed breadth and depth values were compared by one-way ANOVA with Sidak's multiple comparisons tests. Sourced from immuneACCESS, this table was stored by TCRdb with only in-frame sequences that have V and J called. A share of the clones is absent; for the studies checked, an unresolved V gene accounts for under half, and the remainder has no known explanation. That table is the source of V, J and clone size, and D and trimming were worked out from the DNA. Present in this sample are 160,000 or so clones, around 90% of which were seen just once. The top ten hold 1.5% to 2% of the sample.

CDR3 length: 13 amino acids, cysteine to phenylalanine. Solely the CDR3 DNA is kept, with 39 bases framed from the first base. Looking up the germline V gene yields CDR1 SGHTA and CDR2 FQGNSA. Trimming removed 5 bases from V and 8 bases from J, leaving 15 bases between the germline ends. The sample's time point label is to be understood as: baseline before first vaccination. Vaccinee samples were obtained from the UK trials COV001 and COV002, which included a single-blind randomized controlled phase 2/3 trial of AZD1222 (ChAdOx1 nCoV-19) in healthy adults. For TCRbeta chain sequencing, PBMC samples from trial participants were taken at day 0 and at day 28 after the second dose. On this clone itself: It has no known antigen specificity. No base qualities exist here, and no much larger clone lies one base off it.

The chain is assembled from TRBV7-2 and TRBJ1-2, with no D gene named confidently. The source of this sequence is an adult in good health. The input for sequencing was peripheral blood, taken on day 0 of AZD1222 vaccination. The nucleotide sequence reads TGTGCCAGCAGCGCGCTCCAAATGGGGGGCTACACCTTC. It encodes CASSALQMGGYTF.